The T cell receptor beta chain under discussion was sequenced for a study of T cells in Graves' hyperthyroidism and ophthalmopathy. Study results and limitations: Ophthalmopathy was model-predicted a median around 6.1 months pre-onset. Ophthalmopathy stood apart from stable hyperthyroidism in a 13 V-J model.

Amplification yielded TCR beta CDR3 regions, with RNA transcripts as the source. Researchers ran a first-round RT-PCR on the TCR CDR3 using the HTBI primer set. TCRdb passed the multiplex PCR reads through MiXCR, listing each CDR3 protein once. This table has 400,000 to 550,000 distinct CDR3 sequences, around 14% appearing once. The ends were cut back, 5 bases at V and 4 bases at J, with 10 bases in the middle. The CDR3 sequence is 13 residues long. CDR1 and CDR2 (germline): SGHVS, FNYEAQ. A remark on this clonotype: As yet, its antigen is unknown.

The authors took PBMCs from roughly 10 ml fresh peripheral blood. The chain couples TRBV7-6 to TRBJ2-3; possibly TRBD2 for D (5 bases). The clonotype comes from a woman under 30 with Graves' hyperthyroidism. The specimen sequenced was blood. The CDR3 loop is CASSSGEADTQYF. CDR3 in DNA: TGTGCCAGCAGCAGCGGAGAGGCAGATACGCAGTATTTT.